This is a list of T cell receptor beta chains from one sample in a study of PD-1 blockade in classical Hodgkin lymphoma. The method was immunoSEQ multiplex PCR; TCRdb's version includes in-frame clones alone and lacks a portion of them. The sample holds 95,000 to 100,000 clones, around 89% seen once. Sequenced material: peripheral blood mononuclear cells (PBMCs), taken before the second cycle of nivolumab. These receptor sequences come from a human donor with classical Hodgkin lymphoma. CDR3s include the opening cysteine and the closing phenylalanine or tryptophan. The D gene is left open where the match is weak. Rows may omit the clone size; those that give it use once, few, many or a size class.

J gene,clone size,D gene,V gene,CDR3 protein,CDR3 DNA
TRBJ1-6,-,TRBD1,TRBV19,CASSPGTAHSPLHF,TGTGCCAGTAGCCCCGGGACAGCCCATTCACCCCTCCACTTT
TRBJ1-2,-,TRBD1,TRBV27,CASRPRGRFYGYTF,TGTGCCAGCAGACCCAGGGGGCGCTTCTATGGCTACACCTTC
TRBJ1-3,-,-,TRBV4-3,CASSQVRGPSGNTIYF,TGCGCCAGCAGCCAAGTTAGGGGTCCTTCTGGAAACACCATATATTTT
TRBJ1-4,-,-,TRBV9,CASSEGTVINEKLFF,TGTGCCAGCAGCGAGGGGACGGTGATTAATGAAAAACTGTTTTTT
TRBJ1-4,-,-,TRBV4-3,CASSQEMGLEKLFF,TGCGCCAGCAGCCAAGAAATGGGCCTCGAAAAACTGTTTTTT
TRBJ2-2,-,TRBD1,TRBV7-7,CASSLGQGARTGELFF,TGTGCCAGCAGCTTAGGGCAGGGGGCAAGGACCGGGGAGCTGTTTTTT
TRBJ2-7,once,-,TRBV7-9,CASSWGTAYEQYF,TGTGCCAGCAGCTGGGGAACAGCCTACGAGCAGTACTTC
TRBJ2-3,-,TRBD2,TRBV27,CASSFLGGGGADTQYF,TGTGCCAGCAGTTTTTTGGGCGGGGGAGGGGCAGATACGCAGTATTTT
TRBJ2-5,-,TRBD2,TRBV30,CAWSRAIVLAGGRETQYF,TGTGCCTGGAGTCGAGCGATTGTCCTAGCGGGGGGTAGAGAGACCCAGTACTTC
TRBJ2-1,-,TRBD2,TRBV9,CASSVDFKLAGVNEQFF,TGTGCCAGCAGCGTAGATTTCAAGCTAGCGGGGGTCAATGAGCAGTTCTTC
TRBJ1-1,-,TRBD1,TRBV28,CASRGGTGGNTEAFF,TGTGCCAGCAGGGGCGGGACAGGGGGGAACACTGAAGCTTTCTTT
TRBJ1-1,-,-,TRBV9,CASSIQGGGTEAFF,TGTGCCAGCAGCATACAAGGGGGGGGCACTGAAGCTTTCTTT
TRBJ2-5,-,-,TRBV5-1,CASSSSDSSTSPETQYF,TGCGCCAGCAGCTCTTCCGATAGTAGTACTAGTCCAGAGACCCAGTACTTC
TRBJ1-5,few,-,TRBV28,CASTRPGYYQPQHF,TGTGCCAGCACCCGGCCCGGGTACTATCAGCCCCAGCATTTT
TRBJ1-2,-,-,TRBV19,CASSIGGRRGYTF,TGTGCCAGTAGTATCGGGGGGAGGAGGGGCTACACCTTC
TRBJ1-5,-,-,TRBV6-1,CASSEAGRGDQPQHF,TGTGCCAGCAGTGAAGCAGGCAGGGGCGATCAGCCCCAGCATTTT
TRBJ1-6,-,-,TRBV28,CACLGVGGSPLHF,TGTGCCTGCCTCGGCGTAGGGGGATCACCCCTCCACTTT
TRBJ2-3,-,TRBD1,TRBV7-9,CASSFQGVDTQYF,TGTGCCAGCAGCTTCCAGGGGGTAGATACGCAGTATTTT
TRBJ1-2,-,TRBD1,TRBV11-2,CASSLDREHGYTF,TGTGCCAGCAGTCTGGACAGGGAGCATGGCTACACCTTC
TRBJ1-2,-,-,TRBV4-2,CASSAEQLNYGYTF,TGTGCCAGCAGCGCTGAACAGCTGAACTATGGCTACACCTTC
TRBJ1-4,-,-,TRBV9,CASSSEVKQKNEKLFF,TGTGCCAGCAGCTCCGAGGTAAAACAGAAGAATGAAAAACTGTTTTTT
TRBJ2-1,-,-,TRBV14,CASSQGINRVNNEQFF,TGTGCCAGCAGCCAAGGTATAAACAGGGTAAACAATGAGCAGTTCTTC
TRBJ1-5,-,-,TRBV4-2,CASSQDGTNNQPQHF,TGTGCCAGCAGCCAAGATGGGACCAACAATCAGCCCCAGCATTTT
TRBJ2-7,-,-,TRBV29-1,CSVEAFGSLHGQYF,TGCAGCGTTGAAGCTTTCGGGTCCCTCCATGGGCAGTACTTC
TRBJ2-7,-,-,TRBV2,CASSENGVSYEQYF,TGTGCCAGCAGTGAAAACGGGGTCTCCTACGAGCAGTACTTC
TRBJ2-7,-,TRBD2,TRBV2,CASSETRGDRYEQYF,TGTGCCAGCAGTGAAACCCGGGGGGATCGGTACGAGCAGTACTTC
TRBJ2-1,-,TRBD1,TRBV7-7,CASSPGTVNNEQFF,TGTGCCAGCAGCCCTGGGACAGTCAACAATGAGCAGTTCTTC
TRBJ1-1,-,-,TRBV19,CASRWGTYDTEAFF,TGTGCCAGTAGATGGGGGACCTACGACACTGAAGCTTTCTTT
TRBJ2-3,-,TRBD2,TRBV7-2,CALAQRGRDTQYF,TGTGCCCTAGCCCAGCGGGGGAGGGATACGCAGTATTTT
TRBJ2-5,-,TRBD2,TRBV6-5,CASSYYFSGEIYF,TGTGCCAGCAGTTATTATTTTAGCGGGGAGATATACTTC
TRBJ2-7,-,TRBD2,TRBV6-1,CASSDAAGGLYEQYF,TGTGCCAGCAGTGATGCAGCGGGGGGCCTCTACGAGCAGTACTTC
TRBJ1-1,-,-,TRBV28,CASSLLQPVGAEAFF,TGTGCCAGCAGTTTACTCCAGCCCGTTGGGGCTGAAGCTTTCTTT
TRBJ1-6,-,-,TRBV15,CATSPREGINSPLHF,TGTGCCACCAGCCCCAGGGAAGGGATAAATTCACCCCTCCACTTT
TRBJ2-1,-,TRBD2,TRBV5-6,CASSLAIGGGIRSYNEQFF,TGTGCCAGCAGCTTGGCCATTGGCGGGGGAATAAGGTCCTACAATGAGCAGTTCTTC
TRBJ1-1,-,-,TRBV5-1,CASSFGLKPDTEAFF,TGCGCCAGCAGCTTTGGACTTAAACCGGACACTGAAGCTTTCTTT
TRBJ1-2,-,TRBD1,TRBV28,CASSLRDWDRVYGYTF,TGTGCCAGCAGTTTGAGGGATTGGGACAGGGTGTATGGCTACACCTTC
TRBJ2-3,-,-,TRBV6-5,CASSSPWGASTDTQYF,TGTGCCAGCAGTTCCCCGTGGGGGGCTAGCACAGATACGCAGTATTTT
TRBJ2-1,-,-,TRBV27,CASSQGPSSYNEQFF,TGTGCCAGCAGTCAGGGTCCATCCTCCTACAATGAGCAGTTCTTC
TRBJ2-7,-,TRBD1,TRBV6-4,CASSDPGTESSYEQYF,TGTGCCAGCAGTGACCCTGGGACAGAGAGCTCCTACGAGCAGTACTTC
TRBJ2-1,once,TRBD2,TRBV23-1,CASSPAGGPYNEQFF,TGCGCCAGCAGTCCAGCGGGGGGGCCCTACAATGAGCAGTTCTTC
TRBJ1-3,-,-,TRBV6-6,CAAGYSGNTIYF,TGTGCCGCGGGCTACTCTGGAAACACCATATATTTT
TRBJ1-5,-,-,TRBV6-5,CASSRYRGGDQPQHF,TGTGCCAGCAGTCGGTACCGCGGAGGAGATCAGCCCCAGCATTTT
TRBJ1-5,-,-,TRBV7-2,CASSLEVDQPQHF,TGTGCCAGCAGCTTAGAGGTGGATCAGCCCCAGCATTTT
TRBJ2-7,-,-,TRBV14,CASSQVTGLREQYF,TGTGCCAGCAGCCAAGTGACGGGTTTACGCGAGCAGTACTTC
TRBJ2-5,-,TRBD1,TRBV5-4,CASSLGQGAETQYF,TGTGCCAGCAGCTTGGGACAGGGGGCAGAGACCCAGTACTTC
TRBJ2-1,-,TRBD2,TRBV27,CASSFAGGLSEQFF,TGTGCCAGCAGTTTCGCGGGGGGGCTTAGTGAGCAGTTCTTC
TRBJ1-2,-,-,TRBV5-6,CASSLAQGWYGYTF,TGTGCCAGCAGCTTGGCCCAGGGTTGGTATGGCTACACCTTC
TRBJ2-5,-,TRBD2,TRBV7-2,CASRSLTGGFETQYF,TGTGCCAGCAGATCCCTGACGGGGGGATTCGAGACCCAGTACTTC
TRBJ2-7,-,-,TRBV19,CASSAQTVTYEQYF,TGTGCCAGTAGTGCCCAGACCGTTACCTACGAGCAGTACTTC
TRBJ1-1,-,-,TRBV7-9,CASSFFTEAFF,TGTGCCAGCAGCTTTTTCACTGAAGCTTTCTTT
TRBJ2-2,-,TRBD1,TRBV7-8,CASSLGTGGYTGELFF,TGTGCCAGCAGCTTAGGAACAGGGGGATATACCGGGGAGCTGTTTTTT
TRBJ1-2,-,-,TRBV10-3,CAISEGYGGADYGYTF,TGTGCCATCAGTGAGGGGTACGGGGGCGCGGACTATGGCTACACCTTC
TRBJ1-1,-,-,TRBV19,CASARGGGTEAFF,TGTGCCAGTGCAAGGGGGGGCGGCACTGAAGCTTTCTTT
TRBJ1-2,-,-,TRBV7-2,CASSPQGSLTNYGYTF,TGTGCCAGCAGTCCCCAGGGGTCACTAACTAACTATGGCTACACCTTC
TRBJ1-4,once,-,TRBV7-9,CASSLAGDEKLFF,TGTGCCAGCAGCTTAGCCGGAGATGAAAAACTGTTTTTT
TRBJ1-2,-,-,TRBV7-2,CASSLALGEGYGYTF,TGTGCCAGCAGCTTAGCGCTAGGGGAGGGCTATGGCTACACCTTC
TRBJ1-1,-,-,TRBV29-1,CSVQGGRALQGTQTMNTEAFF,TGCAGCGTTCAAGGGGGAAGAGCCCTTCAGGGGACCCAAACAATGAACACTGAAGCTTTCTTT
TRBJ1-4,-,TRBD1,TRBV29-1,CSVVIGTGREKLFF,TGCAGCGTTGTGATCGGGACAGGGCGTGAAAAACTGTTTTTT
TRBJ2-3,once,TRBD2,TRBV7-9,CASSPFGLAGGHDTQYF,TGTGCCAGCAGCCCATTCGGGCTAGCGGGGGGCCATGATACGCAGTATTTT
TRBJ2-6,-,-,TRBV14,CASSQASGANVLTF,TGTGCCAGCAGCCAAGCTTCTGGGGCCAACGTCCTGACTTTC